This TCR beta chain was found in a study of shared clonotypes between healthy human individuals. The sample holds one count of this clone. Its matching antigen is unknown. This CDR3 is built from 14 residues. CDR1 is SGHDT and CDR2 is YYEEEE in the germline V gene. V lost 3 bases, J lost 1 base, and 11 bases lay in between. The study ran the assay at deep level. Sequencing was performed with immunoSEQ multiplex PCR; in TCRdb, only in-frame clones are kept and a portion is missing. In the table there are about half a million clones, 75% to 85% of which are singletons. Study-wide points: Genetic and exposure-history diversity was limited by the few donors.

The sequenced material came from PBMCs. The TCR was taken from a woman in her thirties or forties in good health. Some clones in this sample may be carry-over from other donors' samples. The chain recombines TRBV5-6 with TRBJ2-7; weak D call: TRBD2 (5 bases). This CDR3 reads CASSSPSGSYEQYF. As DNA, the CDR3 is TGTGCCAGCAGCTCCCCAAGCGGATCCTACGAGCAGTACTTC.